This is a list of T cell receptor beta chains from one sample in a study of blood T cell repertoires in COVID-19. The protocol was immunoSEQ multiplex PCR, while the TCRdb copy is restricted to in-frame clones and leaves out a portion. The repertoire includes just under 95,000 clones, roughly 80% of them detected once, and around 19% sits in the top ten. Specimen: peripheral blood. Receptors were obtained from a human donor in a cohort sampled during active COVID-19. CDR3s include the opening cysteine and the closing phenylalanine or tryptophan. The D gene is left open where the match is weak. A clone size is listed for some rows: how often the clone was seen (once, few, many), or a class if it is expanded.

abundance: .
v_gene: TRBV2
d_gene: TRBD2
j_gene: TRBJ2-2
CDR3nt: TGTGCCAGCAGAGCGCGGGAGGGTTCCACCGGGGAGCTGTTTTTT
CDR3aa: CASRAREGSTGELFF

abundance: .
v_gene: TRBV6-1
d_gene: .
j_gene: TRBJ2-7
CDR3nt: TGTGCCAGCAGTGAGAGCTCCTACGAGCAGTACTTC
CDR3aa: CASSESSYEQYF

abundance: .
v_gene: TRBV7-8
d_gene: .
j_gene: TRBJ1-2
CDR3nt: TGTGCCAGCCGGCTGGGGGGAACTATAGGCTACACCTTC
CDR3aa: CASRLGGTIGYTF

abundance: .
v_gene: TRBV28
d_gene: .
j_gene: TRBJ2-3
CDR3nt: TGTGCCAGCAGCCGCCGGCAGGCTAGCACAGATACGCAGTATTTT
CDR3aa: CASSRRQASTDTQYF

abundance: .
v_gene: TRBV2
d_gene: .
j_gene: TRBJ1-5
CDR3nt: TGTGCCAGCAGTGGGTGGAGTGAGAGCAATCAGCCCCAGCATTTT
CDR3aa: CASSGWSESNQPQHF

abundance: .
v_gene: TRBV9
d_gene: .
j_gene: TRBJ1-1
CDR3nt: TGTGCCAGCACCCCCTTAGATGGACAGAATGAAGCTTTCTTT
CDR3aa: CASTPLDGQNEAFF

abundance: .
v_gene: TRBV7-9
d_gene: TRBD1
j_gene: TRBJ2-6
CDR3nt: TGTGCCAGCAGCCGACAGGGGGACGTCCTGACTTTC
CDR3aa: CASSRQGDVLTF

abundance: .
v_gene: TRBV6-2/TRBV6-3
d_gene: .
j_gene: TRBJ2-6
CDR3nt: TGTGCCAGCAGTTACAGGTCAGGGACTGGGGCCAACGTCCTGACTTTC
CDR3aa: CASSYRSGTGANVLTF

abundance: .
v_gene: TRBV9
d_gene: TRBD1
j_gene: TRBJ1-5
CDR3nt: TGTGCCAGCAGCGTAGACACTAAGAGGGGGACAGGGGCTACTCAGCCCCAGCATTTT
CDR3aa: CASSVDTKRGTGATQPQHF

abundance: .
v_gene: TRBV29-1
d_gene: TRBD2
j_gene: TRBJ2-7
CDR3nt: TGCAGCGTTGCATGGACTAGCGTTACCTACGAGCAGTACTTC
CDR3aa: CSVAWTSVTYEQYF

abundance: .
v_gene: TRBV3-1/TRBV3-2
d_gene: .
j_gene: TRBJ2-1
CDR3nt: TGTGCCAGCAGCTCCCCTAGTAGGTCCTACAATGAGCAGTTCTTC
CDR3aa: CASSSPSRSYNEQFF

abundance: few
v_gene: TRBV28
d_gene: .
j_gene: TRBJ1-2
CDR3nt: TGTGCCAGCAGAGCGACAGCCGCCTATGGCTACACCTTC
CDR3aa: CASRATAAYGYTF

abundance: .
v_gene: TRBV25-1
d_gene: TRBD1
j_gene: TRBJ2-7
CDR3nt: TGTGCCAGCAGTCGGCGACAGGGTATCGACGAGCAGTACTTC
CDR3aa: CASSRRQGIDEQYF

abundance: .
v_gene: TRBV5-1
d_gene: TRBD2
j_gene: TRBJ2-2
CDR3nt: TGCGCCAGCAGCCAGAGCGGGAGTGACACCGGGGAGCTGTTTTTT
CDR3aa: CASSQSGSDTGELFF

abundance: .
v_gene: TRBV6-5
d_gene: .
j_gene: TRBJ2-7
CDR3nt: TGTGCCAGCCAGAGACACAGGGCCGACGAGCAGTACTTC
CDR3aa: CASQRHRADEQYF

abundance: .
v_gene: TRBV5-1
d_gene: TRBD2
j_gene: TRBJ2-7
CDR3nt: TGCGCCAGCAGCTTGGCTAGCGGGAGGACCCCTACTGCCTACGAGCAGTACTTC
CDR3aa: CASSLASGRTPTAYEQYF

abundance: .
v_gene: TRBV9
d_gene: .
j_gene: TRBJ2-1
CDR3nt: TGTGCCAGCAGCGCCGTTGACTTCGCGCGGTTGGGAGGCAATGAGCAGTTCTTC
CDR3aa: CASSAVDFARLGGNEQFF

abundance: .
v_gene: TRBV6-1
d_gene: TRBD1
j_gene: TRBJ1-1
CDR3nt: TGTGCCAGCAGTGAAACAGTTGGGACAGCTGACACTGAAGCTTTCTTT
CDR3aa: CASSETVGTADTEAFF

abundance: .
v_gene: TRBV19
d_gene: .
j_gene: TRBJ2-6
CDR3nt: TGTGCCAGTAGTATAGATAACAGGGCAATTGGGGCCAACGTCCTGACTTTC
CDR3aa: CASSIDNRAIGANVLTF

abundance: few
v_gene: TRBV27
d_gene: .
j_gene: TRBJ1-5
CDR3nt: TGTGCCAGCAGTTTACTCGGCAATCAGCCCCAGCATTTT
CDR3aa: CASSLLGNQPQHF

abundance: .
v_gene: TRBV29-1
d_gene: .
j_gene: TRBJ2-5
CDR3nt: TGCAGCGTTGAACTAGCCGGGGAGACCCAGTACTTC
CDR3aa: CSVELAGETQYF

abundance: .
v_gene: TRBV12-3/TRBV12-4
d_gene: .
j_gene: TRBJ2-3
CDR3nt: TGTGCCAGCAGTTTTAAGCGAGATACGCAGTATTTT
CDR3aa: CASSFKRDTQYF

abundance: once
v_gene: TRBV6-6
d_gene: .
j_gene: TRBJ1-1
CDR3nt: TGTGCCAGCAATAGACAGAACACTGAAGCTTTCTTT
CDR3aa: CASNRQNTEAFF

abundance: .
v_gene: TRBV28
d_gene: TRBD2
j_gene: TRBJ2-7
CDR3nt: TGTGCCAGCGGGAGGGACGAGCAGTACTTC
CDR3aa: CASGRDEQYF

abundance: once
v_gene: TRBV7-3
d_gene: TRBD1
j_gene: TRBJ1-1
CDR3nt: TGTGCCAGCAGCTCTCGGGACAGGTACACTGAAGCTTTCTTT
CDR3aa: CASSSRDRYTEAFF

abundance: .
v_gene: TRBV6-5
d_gene: .
j_gene: TRBJ1-2
CDR3nt: TGTGCCAGCTGGCACAGAGAGACCTATGGCTACACCTTC
CDR3aa: CASWHRETYGYTF

abundance: .
v_gene: TRBV5-5
d_gene: .
j_gene: TRBJ2-6
CDR3nt: TGTGCCAGCAGCTTCTCAGCAGGGTTGTCTGGGGCCAACGTCCTGACTTTC
CDR3aa: CASSFSAGLSGANVLTF

abundance: .
v_gene: TRBV19
d_gene: .
j_gene: TRBJ1-5
CDR3nt: TGTGCCAGTAGTACACAGTCTTATAGCAATCAGCCCCAGCATTTT
CDR3aa: CASSTQSYSNQPQHF

abundance: .
v_gene: TRBV18
d_gene: TRBD2
j_gene: TRBJ2-7
CDR3nt: TGTGCCAGCTCACCACCCGGGACTAGCGGCGAGCAGTACTTC
CDR3aa: CASSPPGTSGEQYF

abundance: once
v_gene: TRBV6-5
d_gene: TRBD2
j_gene: TRBJ2-7
CDR3nt: TGTGCCAGCGGGACTAGCGGATCCTACGAGCAGTACTTC
CDR3aa: CASGTSGSYEQYF

abundance: few
v_gene: TRBV7-9
d_gene: .
j_gene: TRBJ1-1
CDR3nt: TGTGCCAGCAGCTTGGAGGGGAACACTGAAGCTTTCTTT
CDR3aa: CASSLEGNTEAFF

abundance: .
v_gene: TRBV7-8
d_gene: TRBD1
j_gene: TRBJ2-7
CDR3nt: TGTGCCAGCAGCACTCAGCCCGGGACAGCGTCCTACGAGCAGTACTTC
CDR3aa: CASSTQPGTASYEQYF

abundance: many
v_gene: TRBV4-1
d_gene: TRBD1
j_gene: TRBJ2-6
CDR3nt: TGCGCCAGCAGCCCTCTTAGGACAGGCGGGGCCAACGTCCTGACTTTC
CDR3aa: CASSPLRTGGANVLTF

abundance: .
v_gene: TRBV24-1
d_gene: .
j_gene: TRBJ2-1
CDR3nt: TGTGCCACCAGTGATCCGGGGGACCCCGTCTACAATGAGCAGTTCTTC
CDR3aa: CATSDPGDPVYNEQFF

abundance: few
v_gene: TRBV27
d_gene: TRBD1
j_gene: TRBJ1-5
CDR3nt: TGTGCCAGCAGTTGGACAGGGGGCAATCAGCCCCAGCATTTT
CDR3aa: CASSWTGGNQPQHF

abundance: .
v_gene: TRBV3-1/TRBV3-2
d_gene: TRBD2
j_gene: TRBJ2-5
CDR3nt: TGTGCCAGCAGCCAAGGAGGGACTAGCGGTCGGGGGGAGACCCAGTACTTC
CDR3aa: CASSQGGTSGRGETQYF

abundance: .
v_gene: TRBV19
d_gene: .
j_gene: TRBJ2-7
CDR3nt: TGTGCCAGTAGTCTGTCGGGACTCCAATACTTC
CDR3aa: CASSLSGLQYF

abundance: once
v_gene: TRBV7-9
d_gene: TRBD1
j_gene: TRBJ2-7
CDR3nt: TGTGCCAGCAGCTCGGGGGGACAGGGCTACGAGCAGTACTTC
CDR3aa: CASSSGGQGYEQYF

abundance: .
v_gene: TRBV2
d_gene: .
j_gene: TRBJ1-5
CDR3nt: TGTGCCAGCGAACCTTTTTCGGGGGAGGGCCAGCCCCAGCATTTT
CDR3aa: CASEPFSGEGQPQHF

abundance: once
v_gene: TRBV5-1
d_gene: .
j_gene: TRBJ2-5
CDR3nt: TGCGCCAGCAGCTGGGGCTATACGGAGGGGTCCCAGTACTTC
CDR3aa: CASSWGYTEGSQYF

abundance: .
v_gene: TRBV10-3
d_gene: TRBD1
j_gene: TRBJ1-2
CDR3nt: TGTGCCATCAGTGAGACAGGGGATGGCTACACCTTC
CDR3aa: CAISETGDGYTF

abundance: .
v_gene: TRBV18
d_gene: TRBD2
j_gene: TRBJ2-7
CDR3nt: TGTGCCAGCTCCGAGCGGGAGGGCTCCTACGAGCAGTACTTC
CDR3aa: CASSEREGSYEQYF

abundance: .
v_gene: TRBV15
d_gene: TRBD2
j_gene: TRBJ2-7
CDR3nt: TGTGCCACCAGCAGAGCGGTCGGGGGGGAATCCTACGAGCAGTACTTC
CDR3aa: CATSRAVGGESYEQYF

abundance: .
v_gene: TRBV6-5
d_gene: .
j_gene: TRBJ2-7
CDR3nt: TGTGCCAGCGTGCCCCGACGAGGGGGCTCCTACGAGCAGTACTTC
CDR3aa: CASVPRRGGSYEQYF

abundance: .
v_gene: TRBV7-2
d_gene: TRBD2
j_gene: TRBJ2-7
CDR3nt: TGTGCCAGCAGCTTAACTAGCGGGAGAGGGGAGCAGTACTTC
CDR3aa: CASSLTSGRGEQYF

abundance: .
v_gene: TRBV4-1
d_gene: TRBD1
j_gene: TRBJ1-2
CDR3nt: TGCGCCAGCAGCCAAGAGGGGACGGGACAGGGCGGTGGCTACACCTTC
CDR3aa: CASSQEGTGQGGGYTF

abundance: .
v_gene: TRBV5-1
d_gene: TRBD2
j_gene: TRBJ2-3
CDR3nt: TGCGCCAGCAGCTTTTCCCAAAGCGGGAGGGCCGGTACGCAGTATTTT
CDR3aa: CASSFSQSGRAGTQYF

abundance: .
v_gene: TRBV7-2
d_gene: .
j_gene: TRBJ1-1
CDR3nt: TGTGCCAGCAGCCATAGGGGCGACAACACTGAAGCTTTCTTT
CDR3aa: CASSHRGDNTEAFF

abundance: .
v_gene: TRBV27
d_gene: .
j_gene: TRBJ2-7
CDR3nt: TGTGCCAGTGGCTCAGGTACTTCCTACGAGCAGTACTTC
CDR3aa: CASGSGTSYEQYF

abundance: .
v_gene: TRBV9
d_gene: TRBD1
j_gene: TRBJ2-2
CDR3nt: TGTGCCAGCAGCCCAGCAGGGGGAGTAAACACCGGGGAGCTGTTTTTT
CDR3aa: CASSPAGGVNTGELFF

abundance: once
v_gene: TRBV12-3/TRBV12-4
d_gene: .
j_gene: TRBJ2-7
CDR3nt: TGTGCCAGCAGTAGTACAGGGAACGGCGAGCAGTACTTC
CDR3aa: CASSSTGNGEQYF

abundance: .
v_gene: TRBV6-5
d_gene: TRBD1
j_gene: TRBJ2-7
CDR3nt: TGTGCCAGCAGTTCTAAATGGGGACAGGGGCAAAACGAGCAGTACTTC
CDR3aa: CASSSKWGQGQNEQYF

abundance: .
v_gene: TRBV5-1
d_gene: TRBD2
j_gene: TRBJ2-7
CDR3nt: TGCGCCAGCAGCGGGTTTAGCGGGAGGACTTCCTACGAGCAGTACTTC
CDR3aa: CASSGFSGRTSYEQYF

abundance: .
v_gene: TRBV5-1
d_gene: .
j_gene: TRBJ1-4
CDR3nt: TGCGCCAGCAGCCGGGGGACTCTTCGGGGTGAAAAACTGTTTTTT
CDR3aa: CASSRGTLRGEKLFF

abundance: .
v_gene: TRBV18
d_gene: TRBD2
j_gene: TRBJ2-7
CDR3nt: TGTGCCAGCTCACAGGGACTAGCGGACTCCTACGAGCAGTACTTC
CDR3aa: CASSQGLADSYEQYF